The clone carrying this T cell receptor beta chain has a single count. The data were taken from a study of T cell changes during pregnancy in multiple sclerosis. Libraries were prepared by immunoSEQ multiplex PCR; TCRdb keeps only in-frame clonotypes and omits some of them. The data show fewer than 60,000 clones, 90% seen once. Germline values: CDR1 SGHDN, CDR2 FVKESK. This CDR3 has 15 amino acids. After removal of 0 bases from V and 4 bases from J, the junction contained 6 bases not matched to a gene. Source: peripheral blood, taken in the third trimester of pregnancy. This receptor was obtained from a female donor in good health, enrolled as a control in a pregnancy study. The rearrangement links TRBV14 to TRBJ2-7; 7 bases are shared with TRBD2. CDR3 sequence: CASSQESGRGYEQYF. The CDR3 DNA reads TGTGCCAGCAGCCAAGAGAGCGGGCGGGGGTACGAGCAGTACTTC.